Sequencing of this TCR beta chain was carried out in a study of blood T cells in healthy people across ages. Overall study results and limits: Versus aged donors, long-lived donors had higher diversity and more naive CD4+ cells. Estimated diversity, derived from one million T cells, was regarded as an underestimate. The study lacked donor CMV status, which possibly confounded expanded clonotype changes.

This clonotype was seen only a few times. Its antigen remains unknown. Just one base apart from a much larger clone, this may be a read error. Alongside a J-beta primer mix, a sample-barcoded 5' primer served in a second PCR lasting about 7 to 11 cycles. Researchers report that a template-switch adaptor with 12 random nucleotides tagged each cDNA molecule. TCRdb reanalysed the 5' RACE reads using MiXCR and keeps one entry per CDR3 protein. The sample lists about 750,000 distinct CDR3 sequences, approximately 55% occurring once. The germline V gene encodes CDR1 DFQATT and CDR2 SNEGSKA (reference sequence). This CDR3 has 10 residues. V gave up 3 bases and J gave up 11 bases, with 10 bases separating them.

The receptor comes from a man older than 75 in good health. The chain links TRBV20-1 to TRBJ2-5, with D hard to call. Sequenced input: blood. CDR3 loop: CSARYNEQYF. DNA of the CDR3: TGCAGTGCTAGGTACAATGAGCAGTACTTC.